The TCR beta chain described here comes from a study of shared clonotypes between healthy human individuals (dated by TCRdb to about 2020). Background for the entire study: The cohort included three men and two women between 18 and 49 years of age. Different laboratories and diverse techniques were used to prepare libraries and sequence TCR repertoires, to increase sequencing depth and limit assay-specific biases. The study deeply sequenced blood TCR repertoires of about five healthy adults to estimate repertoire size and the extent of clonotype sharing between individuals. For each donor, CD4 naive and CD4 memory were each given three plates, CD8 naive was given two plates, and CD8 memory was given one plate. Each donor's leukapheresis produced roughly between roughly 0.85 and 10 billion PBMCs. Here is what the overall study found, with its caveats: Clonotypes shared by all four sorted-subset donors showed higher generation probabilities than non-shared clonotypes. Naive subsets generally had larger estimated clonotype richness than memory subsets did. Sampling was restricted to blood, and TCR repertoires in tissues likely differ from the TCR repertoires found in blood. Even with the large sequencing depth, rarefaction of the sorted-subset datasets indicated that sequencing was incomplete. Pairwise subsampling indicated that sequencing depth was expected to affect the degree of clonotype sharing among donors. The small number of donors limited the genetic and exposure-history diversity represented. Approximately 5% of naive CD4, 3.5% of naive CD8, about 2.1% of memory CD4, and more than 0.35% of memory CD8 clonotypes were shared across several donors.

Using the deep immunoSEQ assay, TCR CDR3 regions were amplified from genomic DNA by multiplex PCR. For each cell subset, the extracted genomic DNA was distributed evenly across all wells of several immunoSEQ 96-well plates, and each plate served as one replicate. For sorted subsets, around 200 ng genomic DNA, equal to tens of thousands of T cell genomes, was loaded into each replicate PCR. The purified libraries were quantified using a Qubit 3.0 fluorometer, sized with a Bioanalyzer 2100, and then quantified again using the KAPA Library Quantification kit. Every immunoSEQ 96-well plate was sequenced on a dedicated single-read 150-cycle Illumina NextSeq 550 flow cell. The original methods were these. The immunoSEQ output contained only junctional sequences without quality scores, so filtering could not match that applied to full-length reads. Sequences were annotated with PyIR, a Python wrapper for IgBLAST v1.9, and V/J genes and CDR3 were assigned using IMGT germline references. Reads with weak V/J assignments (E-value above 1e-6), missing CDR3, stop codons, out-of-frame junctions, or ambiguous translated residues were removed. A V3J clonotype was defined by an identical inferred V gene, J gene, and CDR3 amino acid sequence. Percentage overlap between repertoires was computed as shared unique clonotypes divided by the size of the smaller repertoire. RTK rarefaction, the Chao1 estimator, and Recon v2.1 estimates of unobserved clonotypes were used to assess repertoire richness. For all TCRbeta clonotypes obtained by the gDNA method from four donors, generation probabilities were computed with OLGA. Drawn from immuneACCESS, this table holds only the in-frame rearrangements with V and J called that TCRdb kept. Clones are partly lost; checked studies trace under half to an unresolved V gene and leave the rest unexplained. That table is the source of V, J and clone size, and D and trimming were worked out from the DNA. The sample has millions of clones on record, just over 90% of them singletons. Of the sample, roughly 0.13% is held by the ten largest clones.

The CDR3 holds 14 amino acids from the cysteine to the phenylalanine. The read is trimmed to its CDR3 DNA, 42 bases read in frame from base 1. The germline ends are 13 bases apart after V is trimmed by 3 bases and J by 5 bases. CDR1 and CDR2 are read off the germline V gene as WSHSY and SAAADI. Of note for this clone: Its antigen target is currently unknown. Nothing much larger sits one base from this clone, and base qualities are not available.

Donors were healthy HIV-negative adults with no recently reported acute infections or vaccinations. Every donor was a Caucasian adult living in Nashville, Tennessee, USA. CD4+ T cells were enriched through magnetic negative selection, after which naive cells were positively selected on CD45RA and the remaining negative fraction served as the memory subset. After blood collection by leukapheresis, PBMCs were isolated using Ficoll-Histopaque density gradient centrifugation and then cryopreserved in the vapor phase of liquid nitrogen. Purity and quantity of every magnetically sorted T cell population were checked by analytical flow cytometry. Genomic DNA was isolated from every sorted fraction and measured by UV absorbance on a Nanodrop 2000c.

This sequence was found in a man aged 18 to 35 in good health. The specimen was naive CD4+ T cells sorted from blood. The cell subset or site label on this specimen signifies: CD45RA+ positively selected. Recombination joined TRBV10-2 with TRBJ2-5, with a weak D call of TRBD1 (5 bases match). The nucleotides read TGCGCCAGCAGTGATCAGGGAATGGTTGAGACCCAGTACTTC. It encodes CASSDQGMVETQYF.